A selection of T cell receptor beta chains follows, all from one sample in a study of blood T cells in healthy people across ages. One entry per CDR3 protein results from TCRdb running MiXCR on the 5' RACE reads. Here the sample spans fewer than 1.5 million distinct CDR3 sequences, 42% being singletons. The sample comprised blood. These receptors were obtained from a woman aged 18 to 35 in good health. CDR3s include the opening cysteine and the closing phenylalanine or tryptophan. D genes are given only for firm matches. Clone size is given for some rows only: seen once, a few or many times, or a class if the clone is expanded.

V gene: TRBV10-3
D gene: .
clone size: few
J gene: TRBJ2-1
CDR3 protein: CAIRSYNEQFF
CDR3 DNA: TGTGCCATCAGGAGCTACAATGAGCAGTTCTTC

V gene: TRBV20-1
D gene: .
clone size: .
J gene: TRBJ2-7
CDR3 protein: CSATSQGAVSCEQYF
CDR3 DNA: TGCAGTGCTACTTCACAGGGTGCGGTTTCCTGCGAGCAGTACTTC

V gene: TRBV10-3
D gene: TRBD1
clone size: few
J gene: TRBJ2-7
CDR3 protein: CAIRPDREYSDEQYF
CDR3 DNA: TGTGCCATCAGACCGGACAGGGAATATAGCGACGAGCAGTACTTC

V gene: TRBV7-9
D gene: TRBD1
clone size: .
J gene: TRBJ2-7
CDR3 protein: CASSSNRDRAYEQYF
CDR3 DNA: TGTGCCAGCAGCTCAAACCGGGACAGGGCGTACGAGCAGTACTTC

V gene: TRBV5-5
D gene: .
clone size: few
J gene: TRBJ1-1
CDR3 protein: CASSRTVGTEAFF
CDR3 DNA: TGTGCCAGCAGCCGGACCGTGGGCACTGAAGCTTTCTTT

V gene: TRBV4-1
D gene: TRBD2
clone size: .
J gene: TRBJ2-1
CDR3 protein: CASSQDPLGRVYNEQFF
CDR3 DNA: TGCGCCAGCAGCCAAGATCCTCTCGGGAGGGTCTACAATGAGCAGTTCTTC

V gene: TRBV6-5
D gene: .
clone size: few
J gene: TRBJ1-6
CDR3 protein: CASSYSMDNSPLHF
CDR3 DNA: TGTGCCAGCAGTTACTCGATGGATAATTCACCCCTCCACTTT

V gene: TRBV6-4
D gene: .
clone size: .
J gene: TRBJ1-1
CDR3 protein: CASSDERDTEAFF
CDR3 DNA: TGTGCCAGCAGTGATGAGCGGGACACTGAAGCTTTCTTT

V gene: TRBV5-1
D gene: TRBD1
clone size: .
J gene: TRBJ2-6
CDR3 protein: CASSQGTGTGANVLTF
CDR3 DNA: TGCGCCAGCAGCCAGGGGACAGGGACCGGGGCCAACGTCCTGACTTTC

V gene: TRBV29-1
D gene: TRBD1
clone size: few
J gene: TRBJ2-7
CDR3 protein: CSVASGTGIDEQYF
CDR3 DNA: TGCAGCGTCGCTTCCGGGACAGGGATCGACGAGCAGTACTTC

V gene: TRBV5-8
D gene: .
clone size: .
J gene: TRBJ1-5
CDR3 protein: CASSPKQGGQPPQHF
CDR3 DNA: TGTGCCAGCAGCCCCAAACAGGGAGGTCAGCCCCCCCAGCATTTT

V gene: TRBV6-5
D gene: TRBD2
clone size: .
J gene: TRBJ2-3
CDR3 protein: CASSFPTTSGRVVDTQYF
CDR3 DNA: TGTGCCAGCAGTTTCCCAACGACTAGCGGGAGGGTGGTAGATACGCAGTATTTT

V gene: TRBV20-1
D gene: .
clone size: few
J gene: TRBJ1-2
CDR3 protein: CSARGNDYGYTF
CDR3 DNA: TGCAGTGCTAGAGGAAACGACTATGGCTACACCTTC

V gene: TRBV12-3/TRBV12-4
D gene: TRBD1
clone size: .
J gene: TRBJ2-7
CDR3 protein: CASSLLGTAPYEQYF
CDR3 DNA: TGTGCCAGCAGCCTTCTCGGGACAGCCCCTTACGAGCAGTACTTC

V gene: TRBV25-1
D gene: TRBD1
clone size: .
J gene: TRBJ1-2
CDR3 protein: CASSEHGTGAFNYGYTF
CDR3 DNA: TGTGCCAGCAGTGAACACGGGACAGGGGCTTTTAACTATGGCTACACCTTC

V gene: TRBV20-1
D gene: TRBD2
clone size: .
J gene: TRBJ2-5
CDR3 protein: CSARDTAGGPGYF
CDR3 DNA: TGCAGTGCTAGAGATACAGCGGGAGGGCCGGGGTACTTC

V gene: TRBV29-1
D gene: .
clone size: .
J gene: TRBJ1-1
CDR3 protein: CSVTTPLMNTEAFF
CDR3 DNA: TGCAGCGTGACCACCCCCTTGATGAACACTGAAGCTTTCTTT

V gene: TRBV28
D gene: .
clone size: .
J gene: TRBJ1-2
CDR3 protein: CASRLQGTDGYTF
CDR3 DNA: TGTGCCAGCAGGTTACAGGGAACCGATGGCTACACCTTC

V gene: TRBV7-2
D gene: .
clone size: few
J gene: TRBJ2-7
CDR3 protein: CASSLWGSYYEQYF
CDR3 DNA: TGTGCCAGCAGCTTGTGGGGTAGTTATTACGAGCAGTACTTC

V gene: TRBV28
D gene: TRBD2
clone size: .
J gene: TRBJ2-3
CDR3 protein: CASSLKIWYAGDSTDTQYF
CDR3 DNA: TGTGCCAGCAGTTTAAAAATTTGGTACGCGGGGGACAGCACAGATACGCAGTATTTT

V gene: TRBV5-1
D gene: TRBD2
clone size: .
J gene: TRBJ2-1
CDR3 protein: CASSSPTSGTSYNEQFF
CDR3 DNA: TGCGCCAGCAGCTCGCCCACTAGCGGCACCTCCTACAATGAGCAGTTCTTC

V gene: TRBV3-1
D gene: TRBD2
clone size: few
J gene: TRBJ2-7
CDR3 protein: CASSLVSGGEQYF
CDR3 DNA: TGTGCCAGCAGCCTGGTGTCGGGGGGCGAGCAGTACTTC

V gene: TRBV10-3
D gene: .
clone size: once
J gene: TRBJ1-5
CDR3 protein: CAISELDLSNQPQHF
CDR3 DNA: TGTGCCATCAGTGAATTGGACCTGAGCAATCAGCCCCAGCATTTT

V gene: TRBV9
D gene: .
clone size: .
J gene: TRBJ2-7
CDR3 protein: CASSKDGTAEQYF
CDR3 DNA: TGTGCCAGCAGCAAGGACGGGACTGCCGAGCAGTACTTC

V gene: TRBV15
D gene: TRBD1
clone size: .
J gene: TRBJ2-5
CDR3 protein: CATSSMGQGVGETQYF
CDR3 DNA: TGTGCCACCAGCAGTATGGGACAGGGCGTAGGAGAGACCCAGTACTTC

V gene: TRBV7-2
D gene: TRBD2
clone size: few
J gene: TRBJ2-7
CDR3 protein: CASSYLRTSGANAYEQYF
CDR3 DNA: TGTGCCAGCAGCTACCTAAGGACTAGCGGAGCAAACGCCTACGAGCAGTACTTC

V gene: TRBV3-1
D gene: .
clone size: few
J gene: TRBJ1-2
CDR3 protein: CASSRGQTGYTF
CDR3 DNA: TGTGCCAGCAGCCGCGGACAGACCGGCTACACCTTC

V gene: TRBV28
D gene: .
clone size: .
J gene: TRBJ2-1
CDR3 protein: CASSRPGANNEQFF
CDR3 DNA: TGTGCCAGCAGCCGCCCCGGCGCCAACAATGAGCAGTTCTTC

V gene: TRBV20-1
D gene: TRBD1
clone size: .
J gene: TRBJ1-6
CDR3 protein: CSAKGQGNSPLHF
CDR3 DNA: TGCAGTGCTAAAGGACAGGGCAATTCACCCCTCCACTTT

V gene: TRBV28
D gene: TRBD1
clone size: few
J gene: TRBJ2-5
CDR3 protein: CASSPRQGTYQETQYF
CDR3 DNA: TGTGCCAGCAGCCCTAGACAGGGGACATACCAAGAGACCCAGTACTTC